This is a list of T cell receptor beta chains from one sample in a study of shared clonotypes between healthy human individuals. Profiled with immunoSEQ multiplex PCR; TCRdb holds only in-frame clones, not every one. The sample has 2 million to 3 million clones, 93% seen once; the top ten hold 0.35% to 0.45%. Sequencing was carried out using naive CD4+ T cells from PBMCs. The origin of the receptors is a man between 18 and 29 years old in good health. Some clones in this sample may be carry-over from other donors' samples. CDR3s include the opening cysteine and the closing phenylalanine or tryptophan. D genes are given only for firm matches. For some rows the clone size is stated as once, few or many, or as a class when expanded; others skip it.

>TRBV7-2|TRBJ2-7|.|TRBD1
TGTGCCAGCAGCTCAGGGACAGGCTACGAGCAGTACTTC
CASSSGTGYEQYF
>TRBV19|TRBJ1-5|.|.
TGTGCCAGTAGCGCCTTTGGGGGGAATCAGCCCCAGCATTTT
CASSAFGGNQPQHF
>TRBV6-5|TRBJ2-5|.|.
TGTGCCAGCAGTCCGTCAGAGACCCAGTACTTC
CASSPSETQYF
>TRBV10-3|TRBJ2-7|.|.
TGTGCCATCAGCGCGTCCGGAGGCACCTACGAGCAGTACTTC
CAISASGGTYEQYF
>TRBV30|TRBJ2-3|.|TRBD1
TGTGCCTGGAGTATGGACAGGGTCGCAGATACGCAGTATTTT
CAWSMDRVADTQYF
>TRBV11-2|TRBJ2-1|.|TRBD2
TGTGCCAGCAGCCCACCGGGACTAGCGGGAGGAGGGTCCTACAATGAGCAGTTCTTC
CASSPPGLAGGGSYNEQFF
>TRBV30|TRBJ2-1|.|TRBD2
TGTGCCTGGAGTCTCGGTAGCGGGAGAGGAAATGAGCAGTTCTTC
CAWSLGSGRGNEQFF
>TRBV19|TRBJ2-4|.|.
TGTGCCAGTAGTATACGCCTTCTAGCCAAAAACATTCAGTACTTC
CASSIRLLAKNIQYF
>TRBV5-4|TRBJ2-5|.|.
TGTGCCAGCAGGCGGCTAGCGTCGGGGGCGGAGACCCAGTACTTC
CASRRLASGAETQYF
>TRBV6-1|TRBJ2-6|.|.
TGTGCCAGCAGTGAATCTCTGTGGGCCAACCCTGGGGCCAACGTCCTGACTTTC
CASSESLWANPGANVLTF
>TRBV4-3|TRBJ2-5|once|.
TGCGCCAGCAGCCAAGATCTGGGGCGGCAGGTGGGGCGGGAGACCCAGTACTTC
CASSQDLGRQVGRETQYF
>TRBV30|TRBJ1-4|.|.
TGTGCCTGGAGTGTTCATGGTGGCGAAAAACTGTTTTTT
CAWSVHGGEKLFF
>TRBV4-1|TRBJ2-5|.|TRBD2
TGCGCCAGCAGCCAAGTCGGATTAGCGGGAGGAGAGACCCAGTACTTC
CASSQVGLAGGETQYF
>TRBV4-1|TRBJ2-5|.|TRBD2
TGCGCCAGCCGGGAGGGCCAGTTAGAGACCCAGTACTTC
CASREGQLETQYF
>TRBV7-2|TRBJ1-3|once|.
TGTGCCAGCAGCCAAATTTCTTCTGGAAACACCATATATTTT
CASSQISSGNTIYF
>TRBV29-1|TRBJ2-1|.|TRBD1
TGCAGCGTTGAGGCTAAAGACAGGGTTCCGTTCTTC
CSVEAKDRVPFF
>TRBV2|TRBJ1-2|.|.
TGTGCCAGCAGGGACATTTATGGCTACACCTTC
CASRDIYGYTF
>TRBV9|TRBJ1-4|.|.
TGTGCCAGCAGCGTAGTTGGGGCCCGAGGGGAAAAACTGTTTTTT
CASSVVGARGEKLFF
>TRBV28|TRBJ1-2|.|TRBD1
TGTGCCAGCAGTTTGGCTCCTCGGGTAAGGGGGCGCGACTATGGCTACACCTTC
CASSLAPRVRGRDYGYTF
>TRBV19|TRBJ2-1|.|.
TGTGCCAGTAGTATCAGGGGGGGCGGGTACAATGAGCAGTTCTTC
CASSIRGGGYNEQFF
>TRBV28|TRBJ1-5|.|.
TGTGCCAGCAGTTTCCCCCAGTTTGGCAATCAGCCCCAGCATTTT
CASSFPQFGNQPQHF
>TRBV5-1|TRBJ1-2|.|TRBD1
TGCGCCAGCAGCCCTGACAGGGGCTTACGAGGCTACACCTTC
CASSPDRGLRGYTF
>TRBV4-1|TRBJ1-2|once|.
TGCGCCAGCAGCCAAGACGGAGGGACGTTTAGGAACACCTTC
CASSQDGGTFRNTF
>TRBV5-1|TRBJ2-7|.|.
TGCGCCAGCAGCTTTTCCCCTCCTCAGGGGTACGAGCAGTACTTC
CASSFSPPQGYEQYF
>TRBV4-1|TRBJ2-3|.|.
TGCGCCAGCAGCCTGGGCCCACAGACAGATGCCCGAACAGATACGCAGTATTTT
CASSLGPQTDARTDTQYF
>TRBV6-5|TRBJ2-7|.|.
TGTGCCAGCAGTCGGGCCCGCGGGGAGCAGTACTTC
CASSRARGEQYF
>TRBV4-1|TRBJ2-3|.|.
TGCGCCAGCAGCCAAGATCGTCCCGGGGGCCCTGCGGGCCTAGCCCCAGATACGCAGTATTTT
CASSQDRPGGPAGLAPDTQYF
>TRBV5-8|TRBJ1-2|.|.
TGTGCCAGCAGCTTAGGGAGAACCAGGGATGGCTACACCTTC
CASSLGRTRDGYTF
>TRBV6-1|TRBJ1-1|once|TRBD1
TGTGCCAGCAGTGGGTGGACAGGACCATCGAACACTGAAGCTTTCTTT
CASSGWTGPSNTEAFF
>TRBV9|TRBJ1-1|.|.
TGTGCCAGCAGCGTAGATCCATCGGCGACCACTGAAGCTTTCTTT
CASSVDPSATTEAFF
>TRBV9|TRBJ2-5|.|TRBD2
TGTGCCAGCAGCGCAACCGGGACTAGACTGGAGACCCAGTACTTC
CASSATGTRLETQYF
>TRBV10-2|TRBJ2-7|once|.
TGCACCAGCAGTGACCTCTACGAGCAGTACTTC
CTSSDLYEQYF
>TRBV4-1|TRBJ2-3|.|.
TGCGCCAGCAGCGTACGTGAGGATATTCAATATACGCAGTATTTT
CASSVREDIQYTQYF
>TRBV25-1|TRBJ2-5|once|.
TGTGCCAGCAGTGAATTTCGTCGGGCGGTCGGGGAGACCCAGTACTTC
CASSEFRRAVGETQYF
>TRBV11-2|TRBJ2-3|.|.
TGTGCCAGCAGCCCGTCTAGCGTAAGCACAGATACGCAGTATTTT
CASSPSSVSTDTQYF
>TRBV30|TRBJ2-5|.|TRBD1
TGTGCCTGGAGTCGGGACAGCCCCCAAGAGACCCAGTACTTC
CAWSRDSPQETQYF
>TRBV7-3|TRBJ2-3|.|.
TGTGCCAGCAGCTTAAATTCAGATACGCAGTATTTT
CASSLNSDTQYF
>TRBV21-1|TRBJ2-1|.|.
TGTGCCAGCAGCCTCCTGACTAGCTCCTCACAGCAGTTCTTC
CASSLLTSSSQQFF
>TRBV28|TRBJ2-1|.|.
TGTGCCAGCAGTTTAACCGGGGGCTTTAGGTACAATGAGCAGTTCTTC
CASSLTGGFRYNEQFF
>TRBV29-1|TRBJ2-7|.|.
TGCAGCGTTGACAGTGACGGCAGCTCCTACGAGCAGTACTTC
CSVDSDGSSYEQYF
>TRBV7-6|TRBJ2-6|.|.
TGTGCCAGCAGGGGTACGGGAGACGGGGCCAACGTCCTGACTTTC
CASRGTGDGANVLTF
>TRBV11-3|TRBJ2-7|.|.
TGTGCCAGCAGCTTATTCTCGGGGAGCTCCTACGAGCAGTACTTC
CASSLFSGSSYEQYF
>TRBV5-1|TRBJ2-7|.|.
TGCGCCAGCAGCTTTCTCCGGGGTTCCCCCTACGAGCAGTACTTC
CASSFLRGSPYEQYF
>TRBV7-2|TRBJ2-7|.|.
TGTGCCAGCAGTCTCGGACTATACCCGGGAGAGCAGTACTTC
CASSLGLYPGEQYF
>TRBV11-3|TRBJ2-2|.|.
TGTGCCAGCAGCCCCCGGACAAAAACGAACACCGGGGAGCTGTTTTTT
CASSPRTKTNTGELFF
>TRBV29-1|TRBJ2-7|once|.
TGCAGCGTTGGCGAATTGGGGGGCGTAGGGAACGAGCAGTACTTC
CSVGELGGVGNEQYF
>TRBV4-1|TRBJ1-1|.|.
TGCGCCAGCAGCCAAGGCCGGGGGCGGGAGGACACTGAAGCTTTCTTT
CASSQGRGREDTEAFF
>TRBV5-1|TRBJ2-1|.|.
TGCGCCAGCAGCCTGGGACCAGGGGAGCGAGATGAGCAGTTCTTC
CASSLGPGERDEQFF
>TRBV7-9|TRBJ2-3|.|TRBD1
TGTGCCAGCAGCCGCAGGACCACAGGGGGCACAGATACGCAGTATTTT
CASSRRTTGGTDTQYF
>TRBV19|TRBJ1-2|.|TRBD1
TGTGCCAGTAGTGACAGGGCTCTGAGTGGCTACACCTTC
CASSDRALSGYTF
>TRBV20-1|TRBJ2-1|once|.
TGCAGTGCTCCTTATCGAGATGAGCAGTTCTTC
CSAPYRDEQFF
>TRBV7-2|TRBJ1-6|.|.
TGTGCCAGCAGCTTAGGGGCCGGTAGGGGAGGTTCGCCCCTCCACTTT
CASSLGAGRGGSPLHF
>TRBV15|TRBJ2-1|.|.
TGTGCCACCAGACAGGGCCCCTCCTACAATGAGCAGTTCTTC
CATRQGPSYNEQFF
>TRBV28|TRBJ1-4|.|TRBD1
TGTGCCAGCAGTTCAAAAGGACAGGGGGTGTGGAGTGAAAAACTGTTTTTT
CASSSKGQGVWSEKLFF
>TRBV21-1|TRBJ2-7|.|.
TGTGCCAGCAGCGGACGAGACGGCTACGAGCAGTACTTC
CASSGRDGYEQYF
>TRBV9|TRBJ2-1|.|.
TGTGCCAGCAGCGTAGCGGCGATGACAGGAAACAATGAGCAGTTCTTC
CASSVAAMTGNNEQFF
>TRBV19|TRBJ2-2|.|TRBD2
TGTGCCAGTAGTTCGCCCCGCGGGAGCTCCCGGGCAGGGGAGCTGTTTTTT
CASSSPRGSSRAGELFF
>TRBV7-2|TRBJ1-2|.|TRBD1
TGTGCCAGCAGAGTAGGAGGGACAGTCTATGGCTACACCTTC
CASRVGGTVYGYTF
>TRBV2|TRBJ1-5|.|.
TGTGCCAGCAGTGCTAACAGGTTCTCCTATCAGCCCCAGCATTTT
CASSANRFSYQPQHF
>TRBV4-2|TRBJ2-2|.|TRBD2
TGTGCCAGCAGCCCCCGGACTAGCGGGGGCGTCGGCACCGGGGAGCTGTTTTTT
CASSPRTSGGVGTGELFF